This T cell receptor (beta chain) was sequenced in a study of cytotoxic CD8 clonotypes in ibrutinib-treated CLL. V was shortened by 5 bases and J by 5 bases, with 12 bases between the two germline ends. The length of the CDR3 is 13 residues. The V gene's germline CDR1 is SEHNR and CDR2 FQNEAQ (reference sequence). In its sample, this clone was seen once. The data were produced by immunoSEQ multiplex PCR, yet TCRdb's version contains in-frame clones alone and is incomplete. The sample consists of approximately 190,000 clones, 79% of them appearing once. This sequence joins TRBV7-9 and TRBJ1-2; TRBD1 is a possible D gene (6 bases). Sequenced here: PBMCs, sampled after 12 months of ibrutinib treatment. This TCR derives from a human donor with chronic lymphocytic leukemia. CDR3 bases: TGTGCCAGCAGCCCCGGACAGAGATATGGCTACACCTTC. This codes for CASSPGQRYGYTF.